This TCR beta chain was profiled in a study of blood T cells in healthy people across ages. The study, taken as a whole, reports: Per million T cells, TCR beta diversity dropped roughly linearly as age increased.

CDR3 length: 13 residues. Germline CDR1 SGHRS, CDR2 YFSETQ. V was cut by 2 bases and J by 8 bases, with 13 bases left in between. On this clonotype: Its antigen is not known.

Through a sample-barcoded 5' primer and a J-beta primer mix, a second PCR was run for roughly 6 to 12 cycles. Every individual sample yielded 2.5 million or more paired-end reads (each containing CDR3). TCRdb fed the 5' RACE reads into MiXCR, producing one record per CDR3 protein. The repertoire consists of 450,000 to 700,000 distinct CDR3 sequences, with 25% to 30% occurring once and the leading ten covering around 20%. The V gene is TRBV5-1, the J gene TRBJ1-2; D is possibly TRBD1 (6 bases). Sequencing input: blood. The sequence came from an older woman in good health. CDR3 loop: CASSFIQGDGYTF. CDR3 nucleotide sequence: TGCGCCAGCAGCTTTATACAGGGCGACGGCTACACCTTC.